This is a list of T cell receptor beta chains from one sample in a study of early T cells in non-severe SARS-CoV-2 infection. Each CDR3 protein is one row after TCRdb ran MiXCR on the 5' RACE reads. The data hold 70,000 to 80,000 distinct CDR3 sequences, with about an eighth observed a single time. The sample here was whole blood, taken at baseline. Receptors originate from an adult who was a healthcare worker with PCR-confirmed SARS-CoV-2 infection or an uninfected control (not recorded which). Each CDR3 is given with its conserved first and last residue. The D gene is left open where the match is weak. For some rows the clone size is stated as once, few or many, or as a class when expanded; others skip it.

J | size | D | V | DNA | CDR3
TRBJ2-2 | few | - | TRBV19 | TGTGCCAGTAGTCTCCTAAGCGCCTCCGGGGAGCTGTTTTTT | CASSLLSASGELFF
TRBJ1-6 | few | - | TRBV4-3 | TGCGCCAGCAGCCAAGTATGGGGACGGGGTAGCTCCTATAATTCACCCCTCCACTTT | CASSQVWGRGSSYNSPLHF
TRBJ1-1 | - | - | TRBV7-2 | TGTGCCAGCAGCTTACGCGCACACCAGAACACTGAAGCTTTCTTT | CASSLRAHQNTEAFF
TRBJ2-3 | - | - | TRBV28 | TGTGCCAGCAGTCTTGTCTACCAGGATACGCAGTATTTT | CASSLVYQDTQYF
TRBJ2-2 | - | - | TRBV7-9 | TGTGCCAGCAGCCTGATACAGGTCACCGGGGAGCTGTTTTTT | CASSLIQVTGELFF
TRBJ1-2 | - | - | TRBV2 | TGTGCCAGCAGTGAGGGAGGGTCTGACGGAACCCCTTATGGCTACACCTTC | CASSEGGSDGTPYGYTF
TRBJ2-2 | few | - | TRBV11-2 | TGTGCCAGCAGCCCTGTTACGGGGAACACCGGGGAGCTGTTTTTT | CASSPVTGNTGELFF
TRBJ2-1 | few | TRBD1 | TRBV7-2 | TGTGCCAGCAGCAGAGACAGGGGGCATTGGAATGAGCAGTTCTTC | CASSRDRGHWNEQFF
TRBJ2-2 | few | - | TRBV18 | TGTGCCAGCTCACCGGCAGGGCCTGGGGGCATCGGGGAGCTGTTTTTT | CASSPAGPGGIGELFF
TRBJ1-2 | - | - | TRBV2 | TGTGCCAGCAGTCCTGTATTTCGGACCCCCCTGAACGGCTACACCTTC | CASSPVFRTPLNGYTF
TRBJ2-7 | - | - | TRBV2 | TGTGCCAGTCGCCGAGAAAGTTCCTACGAGCAGTACTTC | CASRRESSYEQYF
TRBJ2-7 | - | TRBD1 | TRBV29-1 | TGCAGCGTTGCTCTGGCAGGGGGTACCTACGAGCAGTACTTC | CSVALAGGTYEQYF
TRBJ2-3 | many | TRBD2 | TRBV10-3 | TGTGCCATCAGTGAGTCATCGGCGGGGGGCTACACAGATACGCAGTATTTT | CAISESSAGGYTDTQYF
TRBJ2-5 | - | TRBD2 | TRBV18 | TGTGCCAGCTCACCGGATAGCGGGGGCGGAGAGACCCAGTACTTC | CASSPDSGGGETQYF
TRBJ2-1 | few | - | TRBV21-1 | TGTGCCAGCAGCAAACAGAACAGGGTGGCGGTCGAGCGCTTCAATGAGCAGTTCTTC | CASSKQNRVAVERFNEQFF
TRBJ1-5 | many | - | TRBV28 | TGTGCCAGCATACCGCCGGGACAACGTGTAACACCCCAGCATTTT | CASIPPGQRVTPQHF
TRBJ2-7 | - | - | TRBV7-2 | TGTGCCAGCAGCCATTCCCCGGGGGAGGCCTACGAGCAGTACTTC | CASSHSPGEAYEQYF
TRBJ1-2 | - | - | TRBV20-1 | TGCAGTGCTAATCCCGCAGGACTCTATGGCTACACCTTC | CSANPAGLYGYTF
TRBJ1-1 | few | - | TRBV5-6 | TGTGCCAGCAGCTTGGTGCGCGGCAGGGAAGTGATAGCTTTCTTT | CASSLVRGREVIAFF
TRBJ2-1 | - | - | TRBV7-6 | TGTGCCAGCAGCTTAAAGGGCAATGAGCAGTTCTTC | CASSLKGNEQFF
TRBJ1-5 | many | TRBD1 | TRBV5-5 | TGTGCCAGCAGCTTAACAGGGGGCTCTCAGCCCCAGCATTTT | CASSLTGGSQPQHF
TRBJ2-7 | few | TRBD1 | TRBV11-2 | TGTGCCAGCAGCCCAACAGGGGACGTATTTTACGAGCAGTACTTC | CASSPTGDVFYEQYF
TRBJ1-6 | - | - | TRBV6-5 | TGTGCCAGCAGTTATAGAGGGTTTAAGGCCCTCCACTTT | CASSYRGFKALHF
TRBJ1-2 | few | - | TRBV4-3 | TGCGCCAGCAGCCACAGGGACACAGGATTTAACTATGGCTACACCTTC | CASSHRDTGFNYGYTF
TRBJ2-5 | few | - | TRBV5-5 | TGTGCCAGCAGCCTTCGGACAGACAGACAAGAGACCCAGTACTTC | CASSLRTDRQETQYF
TRBJ1-2 | many | TRBD1 | TRBV7-2 | TGTGCCAGCAGGCCCCGCACAGGGGGCGACACCTTC | CASRPRTGGDTF
TRBJ1-5 | few | - | TRBV28 | TGTGCCAGCGGGGCGGGTGATAGCAATCAGCCCCAGCATTTT | CASGAGDSNQPQHF
TRBJ2-5 | few | TRBD2 | TRBV18 | TGTGCCAGCTCAAGGCTAGCGGACCCAGGGACCCAGTACTTC | CASSRLADPGTQYF
TRBJ2-2 | few | - | TRBV5-1 | TGCGCCAGCAGCTCCAACGGGAACACCGGGGAGCTGTTTTTT | CASSSNGNTGELFF
TRBJ1-1 | - | - | TRBV5-1 | TGCGCCAGCAGCTTTAGGCAGGACACTGAAGCTTTCTTT | CASSFRQDTEAFF
TRBJ1-2 | - | - | TRBV11-2 | TGTGCCAGCAGCTTAGATCCGGGCTATGGCTACACCTTC | CASSLDPGYGYTF
TRBJ2-7 | - | TRBD1 | TRBV19 | TGTGCCAGTAGTACCTACAGGGGGGCCTACGAGCAGTACTTC | CASSTYRGAYEQYF
TRBJ2-4 | few | TRBD2 | TRBV28 | TGTGCCAGCAGAATGGGGGGACTAGCGGGGCCCAAAAACATTCAGTACTTC | CASRMGGLAGPKNIQYF
TRBJ2-7 | - | - | TRBV9 | TGTGCCAGCAGCGTCGAGGAGTACTTGAGCCACGAGCAGTACTTC | CASSVEEYLSHEQYF
TRBJ1-5 | many | TRBD1 | TRBV28 | TGTGCCAGCACTATATCCCAGGGGGTCGGTCAGCCCCAGCATTTT | CASTISQGVGQPQHF
TRBJ2-1 | - | - | TRBV6-5 | TGTGCCAGCAGTTCCAACAATGAGCAGTTCTTC | CASSSNNEQFF
TRBJ2-1 | few | - | TRBV19 | TGTGCCAGTAGTATAGGTGGCACCCTATACAATGAGCAGTTCTTC | CASSIGGTLYNEQFF
TRBJ1-1 | few | - | TRBV11-3 | TGTGCCAGCAGCTTAGATCTTGGGAAAGCTTTCTTT | CASSLDLGKAFF
TRBJ2-7 | - | - | TRBV10-3 | TGTGCCGTCGGCCGGGACTGGCCTTCCTACGAGCAGTACTTC | CAVGRDWPSYEQYF
TRBJ2-5 | - | - | TRBV27 | TGTGCCAGCAGTACGGCAGGGTCGGAGACCCAGTACTTC | CASSTAGSETQYF
TRBJ2-3 | - | TRBD1 | TRBV7-2 | TGTGCCAGCAGTGGACAGGGGGCCGCCAAGGATACGCAGTATTTT | CASSGQGAAKDTQYF
TRBJ2-1 | few | - | TRBV2 | TGTGCCAGCAAATCGGGGGACAGTTACAATGAGCAGTTCTTC | CASKSGDSYNEQFF
TRBJ1-2 | - | - | TRBV27 | TGTGCCAGCAGTATAGGGGGGTACCCGTATGGCTACACCTTC | CASSIGGYPYGYTF
TRBJ2-7 | - | - | TRBV7-9 | TGTGCCAGCAGCCACCGCCTTTCCTACGAGCAGTACTTC | CASSHRLSYEQYF
TRBJ2-5 | few | TRBD1 | TRBV3-1 | TGTGCCAGCAGCCAAGGGACAGGCCAAGAGACCCAGTACTTC | CASSQGTGQETQYF
TRBJ2-2 | many | TRBD2 | TRBV18 | TGTGCCAGCGGAGCCCCGGGACTAGCCGGGGAGCTGTTTTTT | CASGAPGLAGELFF
TRBJ2-7 | - | - | TRBV12-3/TRBV12-4 | TGTGCCAGCAGTCAGGAGTACGAGCAGTACTTC | CASSQEYEQYF
TRBJ2-1 | - | TRBD1 | TRBV14 | TGTGCCAGCAGCAGAGGACAGGGTTTCGCCTACAATGAGCAGTTCTTC | CASSRGQGFAYNEQFF
TRBJ2-5 | - | TRBD2 | TRBV7-2 | TGTGCCAGCAGCCTGATGCCGGGACTAGCCCCAATGGAGACCCAGTACTTC | CASSLMPGLAPMETQYF
TRBJ1-2 | - | - | TRBV20-1 | TGCAGTGCTAGAGATCTAAATTATGGCTACACCTTC | CSARDLNYGYTF
TRBJ2-3 | once | - | TRBV2 | TGTGCCAGCAGGGCGGATTACGGCACAGATACGCAGTATTTT | CASRADYGTDTQYF
TRBJ2-5 | many | - | TRBV6-4 | TGTGCCAGCACAAACACGGGGGACATTGAGACCCAGTACTTC | CASTNTGDIETQYF
TRBJ1-2 | - | - | TRBV4-1 | TGCGCCAGCAGCCAAGTTTCAGGGCTCTATGGCTACACCTTC | CASSQVSGLYGYTF
TRBJ1-5 | - | TRBD1 | TRBV6-2/TRBV6-3 | TGTGCCAGCAGACCCTGGGGGCAGGGGGTCCATCAGCCCCAGCATTTT | CASRPWGQGVHQPQHF
TRBJ2-1 | few | TRBD2 | TRBV5-6 | TGTGCCAGTCAAAAAAGCGGGGGTCTTAGCTCCTACAATGAGCAGTTCTTC | CASQKSGGLSSYNEQFF
TRBJ2-2 | few | - | TRBV6-2/TRBV6-3 | TGTGCCAGCAGTCCTCCGGGACTCCTGAACACCGGGGAGCTGTTTTTT | CASSPPGLLNTGELFF
TRBJ1-2 | - | TRBD1 | TRBV6-5 | TGTGCCAGCAGTCTACAAGCGGGTATCTTACAGGGGATCCATGGCTACACCTTC | CASSLQAGILQGIHGYTF
TRBJ2-3 | few | TRBD2 | TRBV5-1 | TGCGCCAGCAGCTTCCAGCGGGGGAGCACAGATACGCAGTATTTT | CASSFQRGSTDTQYF